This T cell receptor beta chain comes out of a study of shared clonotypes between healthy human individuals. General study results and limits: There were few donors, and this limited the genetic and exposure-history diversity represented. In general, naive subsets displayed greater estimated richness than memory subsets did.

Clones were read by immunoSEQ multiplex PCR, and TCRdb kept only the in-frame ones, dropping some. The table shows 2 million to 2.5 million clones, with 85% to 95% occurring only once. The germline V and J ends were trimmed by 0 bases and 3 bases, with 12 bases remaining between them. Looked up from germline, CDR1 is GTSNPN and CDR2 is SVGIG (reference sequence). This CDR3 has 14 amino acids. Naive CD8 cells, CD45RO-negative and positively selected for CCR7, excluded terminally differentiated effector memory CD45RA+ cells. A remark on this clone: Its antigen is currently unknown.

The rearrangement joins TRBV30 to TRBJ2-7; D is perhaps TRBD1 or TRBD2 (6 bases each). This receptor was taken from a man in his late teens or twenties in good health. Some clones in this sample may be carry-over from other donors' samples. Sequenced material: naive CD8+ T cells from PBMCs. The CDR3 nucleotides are TGTGCCTGGAGTGTAGTAGGGGGAGGCTACGAGCAGTACTTC. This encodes CAWSVVGGGYEQYF. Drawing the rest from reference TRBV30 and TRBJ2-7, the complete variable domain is SQTIHQWPATLVQPVGSPLSLECTVEGTSNPNLYWYRQAAGRGLQLLFYSVGIGQISSEVPQNLSASRPQDRQFILSSKKLLLSDSGFYLCAWSVVGGGYEQYFGPGTRLTVT.